This TCR beta chain was sequenced in a study of tumor-infiltrating lymphocytes in primary liver carcinoma (dated by TCRdb to 2015 to 2018). Regarding the research as a whole: Between late 2015 and 2016, five patients in China with histopathologically diagnosed primary liver carcinoma had surgical resection. Of the five patients, three men and two women aged 30 to 69 years, four had hepatocellular carcinoma and one had combined HCC and intrahepatic cholangiocarcinoma. Tumors of the five patients were stage T1-T3 N0M0 with maximum diameters of about 4.2 to 11 cm. Roughly 3.5 to 7.5 million productive TCRbeta reads were obtained per sample, and no significant difference in read depth was found between tissue types. TCRbeta repertoire sequencing, expression microarrays and whole-exome sequencing were combined in the study across five regions of each liver tumor, with adjacent normal tissue and blood also included. A total of 35 or so specimens from 5 patients, comprising 25 or so tumor regions, 5 adjacent noncancerous liver tissues and 5 peripheral blood samples, were covered by TCRbeta repertoire sequencing. Technical replicate repertoires showed high reproducibility, with mean shared-clone rates roughly 0.87 and correlation coefficients above 0.98. The investigation overall reported the following: With just a handful of patients in the study, the authors point out that the findings should be validated in a larger study. Because sequencing covered only the TCR beta chain and unpaired alpha chains were not captured, true repertoire diversity is likely underestimated. The top 250 clones made up a significantly larger repertoire fraction in tumors than in blood (p = 0.039). Consistent with antigen-driven expansion, pairs of tumor regions showed higher repertoire overlap (mean about 36%) than either tumor-adjacent pairs (around 17%) or tumor-blood pairs (roughly 14%). Because the samples were bulk and unsorted, CD4+ and CD8+ T cell repertoires could not be compared.

TRIzol reagent was used to extract blood RNA from unsorted whole blood, while the DNeasy Blood & Tissue kit provided the germline DNA. At the time of sampling, the patients were treatment-naive and had chronic HBV infection. Before surgery, 4 to 5 milliliters of peripheral blood were collected into K2EDTA tubes. The junction carries 29 bases between V and J, which are trimmed by 4 bases and 13 bases respectively. The germline V gene provides CDR1 MGHRA and CDR2 YSYEKL. The CDR3 covers 16 residues, taking in both the cysteine and the phenylalanine. Only CDR3 DNA is held: 48 bases, read in frame from base 1. Details on this clonotype: Its antigen target is currently unknown. No base qualities exist here, and no much larger clone lies one base off it.

A constant-region primer and ProtoScript II reverse transcriptase were used to reverse-transcribe TCRbeta-specific cDNA from around 480 ng total RNA. Three nested multiplex PCR rounds, following a slightly modified ARM-PCR procedure, were used to build the TCRbeta libraries. Multiplex TRBV1-TRBV30 forward primers and a Cbeta reverse primer were used in the first two PCR rounds, each of which was run for approximately 9 cycles. Sample barcodes and Illumina adapters were added in a final 25-cycle PCR using Deep VentR polymerase. Before sequencing, amplicons between 200 and 500 bp were purified from gel using a QIAquick gel extraction kit. An Illumina HiSeq 2500 was used to sequence the TCRbeta amplicons, generating 250-bp paired-end reads. The published analysis was carried out like this. Trimmomatic v0.33 was used to quality-trim the reads, and FLASH v1.2.11 was used to merge paired reads so that full CDR3 sequences could be recovered. V, D and J germline segments were assigned to the rearranged TCRbeta sequences using MiGEC v1.2.1b. Clonotype statistics, along with Shannon-Wiener diversity indices, were calculated using VDJtools v1.0.0. Except for diversity analysis, only each sample's 250 most abundant clonotypes were used in subsequent analyses to reduce sampling bias. TCRdb reanalyzed the raw reads on its own, using fastp at Q25 for trimming and MiXCR for clone calling, and kept in-frame beta chains. When rows share a CDR3 protein, they turn into one entry using the most common DNA and genes. It is TCRdb's table, rather than the study itself, that gives the V and J calls and clone size. Recorded for this sample are fewer than 400,000 distinct CDR3 sequences; 58% of them occurred a single time. Approximately 15% of the sample rests with the top ten.

Recombination joined TRBV4-1 with TRBJ2-7; TRBD2 is possibly the D segment (5 matching bases). Source material: peripheral blood. This TCR derives from a woman between 25 and 40 years old with primary liver carcinoma and hepatitis B virus infection. The CDR3 is CASSRVHRQFDYEHYF. In nucleotide form, the sequence is TGCGCCAGCAGCCGGGTCCATAGGCAGTTTGACTACGAACACTACTTC.